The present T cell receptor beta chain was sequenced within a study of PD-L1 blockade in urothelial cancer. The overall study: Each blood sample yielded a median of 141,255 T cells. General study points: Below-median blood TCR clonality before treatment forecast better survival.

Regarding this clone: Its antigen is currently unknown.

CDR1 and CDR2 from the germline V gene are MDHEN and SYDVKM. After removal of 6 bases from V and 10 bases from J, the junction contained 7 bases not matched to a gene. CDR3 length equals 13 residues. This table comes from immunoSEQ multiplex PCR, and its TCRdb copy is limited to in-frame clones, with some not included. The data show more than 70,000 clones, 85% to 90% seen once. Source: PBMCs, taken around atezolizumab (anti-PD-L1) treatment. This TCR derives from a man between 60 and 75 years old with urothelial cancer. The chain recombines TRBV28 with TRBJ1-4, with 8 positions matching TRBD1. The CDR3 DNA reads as TGTGCCAGCAGCCCGGACAGGGTCGGAAAACTGTTTTTT. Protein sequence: CASSPDRVGKLFF.